This T cell receptor beta chain was obtained from a study of shared clonotypes between healthy human individuals. A remark on this clone: Other DNA sequences in the sample encode the same CDR3.

Produced via immunoSEQ multiplex PCR; TCRdb's table is partial and in-frame only. In the table there are hundreds of thousands of clones, roughly 70% of which are singletons. This CDR3 contains 12 residues. Germline assignment: CDR1 SQVTM and CDR2 ANQGSEA. Trimming cost V 3 bases and J 4 bases, with 9 bases left between them. Input material: memory CD4+ T cells sorted from blood. Subset defined: CD45RA-negative fraction. This chain connects TRBV29-1 to TRBJ2-5, with D perhaps TRBD2 (5 bases). The TCR comes from a woman younger than 45 in good health. The CDR3: CSVDRGRETQYF. In DNA form, the CDR3 reads TGCAGCGTTGACCGGGGTAGAGAGACCCAGTACTTC.